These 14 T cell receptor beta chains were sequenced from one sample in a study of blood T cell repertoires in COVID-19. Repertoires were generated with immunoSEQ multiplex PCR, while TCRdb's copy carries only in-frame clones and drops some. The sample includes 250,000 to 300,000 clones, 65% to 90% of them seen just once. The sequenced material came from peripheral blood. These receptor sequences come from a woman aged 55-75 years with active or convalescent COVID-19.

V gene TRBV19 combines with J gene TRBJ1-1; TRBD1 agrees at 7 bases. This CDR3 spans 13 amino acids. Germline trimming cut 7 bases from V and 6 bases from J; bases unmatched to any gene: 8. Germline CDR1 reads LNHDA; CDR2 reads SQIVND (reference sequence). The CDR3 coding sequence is TGTGCCAGTAAAGTGACAGGGTCGGCTGAAGCTTTCTTT. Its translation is CASKVTGSAEAFF.

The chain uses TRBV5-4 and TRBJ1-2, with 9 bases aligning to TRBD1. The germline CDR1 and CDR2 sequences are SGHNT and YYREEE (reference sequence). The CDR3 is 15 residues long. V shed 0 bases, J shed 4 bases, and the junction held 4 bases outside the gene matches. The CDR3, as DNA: TGTGCCAGCAGCTTGGCGGGACAGGGCATCTATGGCTACACCTTC. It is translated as CASSLAGQGIYGYTF.

CDR3 bases: TGTGCCAGCAGTGAAGGGTTGGCAGGGATAACCGGGGAGCTGTTTTTT. Translated: CASSEGLAGITGELFF. The chain carries TRBV2 and TRBJ2-2; a possible D gene is TRBD1 (5 bases). This CDR3 has 16 amino acids. From germline, CDR1 is SNHLY and CDR2 FYNNEI. With 1 base removed from V and 5 bases from J, the gap between germline ends came to 14 bases. Full variable domain (missing parts from reference TRBV2 and TRBJ2-2): EPEVTQTPSHQVTQMGQEVILRCVPISNHLYFYWYRQILGQKVEFLVSFYNNEISEKSEIFDDQFSVERPDGSNFTLKIRSTKLEDSAMYFCASSEGLAGITGELFFGEGSRLTVL.

The CDR3 protein is CASSFSKTGTANQPQHF. CDR3 DNA: TGTGCCAGCAGCTTTTCCAAAACCGGGACAGCGAATCAGCCCCAGCATTTT. The V gene is TRBV11-3, the J gene TRBJ1-5; TRBD1 aligns across 7 bases. This CDR3 is built from 17 residues. The germline V gene encodes CDR1 SGHNT and CDR2 YENEEA. Trimming removed 3 bases from V and 4 bases from J; junction bases left unmatched: 12.

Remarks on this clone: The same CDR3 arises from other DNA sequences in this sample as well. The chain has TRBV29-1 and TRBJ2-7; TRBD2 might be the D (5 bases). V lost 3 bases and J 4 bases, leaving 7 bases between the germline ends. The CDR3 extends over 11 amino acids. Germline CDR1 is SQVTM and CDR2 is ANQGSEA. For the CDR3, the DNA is TGCAGCGTTGACGAGGGATACGAGCAGTACTTC. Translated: CSVDEGYEQYF.

CDR3 bases: TGTGCCAGCAGCCCCGCGGGACAGTGGTCTCTGTATAATTCACCCCTCCACTTT. Its translation is CASSPAGQWSLYNSPLHF. The genes are TRBV7-2 and TRBJ1-6, with 7 bases lining up with TRBD1. With V trimmed by 5 bases and J by 4 bases, 14 bases remained unmatched. There are 18 residues in the CDR3. In germline, CDR1 is SGHTA, CDR2 FQGNSA.

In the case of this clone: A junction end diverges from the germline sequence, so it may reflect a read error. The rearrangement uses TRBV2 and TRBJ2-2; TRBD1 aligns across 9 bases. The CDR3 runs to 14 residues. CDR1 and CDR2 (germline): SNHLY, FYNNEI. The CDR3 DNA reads TGTGCCAGCAGTAGACAGGGGGGACACCGGGGAGCTGTTTTT. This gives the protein CASSRQGGHRGAVF.

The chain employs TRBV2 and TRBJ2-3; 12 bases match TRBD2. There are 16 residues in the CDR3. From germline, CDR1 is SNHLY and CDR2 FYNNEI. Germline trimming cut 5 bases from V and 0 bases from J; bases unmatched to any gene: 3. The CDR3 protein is CASSQLAGGSTDTQYF. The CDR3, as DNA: TGTGCCAGCAGTCAACTAGCGGGGGGCAGCACAGATACGCAGTATTTT.

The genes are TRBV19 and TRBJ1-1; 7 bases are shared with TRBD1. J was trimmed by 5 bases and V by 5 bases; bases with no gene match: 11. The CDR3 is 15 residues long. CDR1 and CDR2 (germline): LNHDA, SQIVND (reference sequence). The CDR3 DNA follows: TGTGCCAGTAGTCCAAAGACAGGGCCGGGTACTGAAGCTTTCTTT. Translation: CASSPKTGPGTEAFF.

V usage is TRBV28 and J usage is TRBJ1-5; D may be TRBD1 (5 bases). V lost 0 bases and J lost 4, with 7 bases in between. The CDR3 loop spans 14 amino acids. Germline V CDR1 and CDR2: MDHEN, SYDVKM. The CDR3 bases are TGTGCCAGCAGTTTATGGGGGCCTAATCAGCCCCAGCATTTT. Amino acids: CASSLWGPNQPQHF.

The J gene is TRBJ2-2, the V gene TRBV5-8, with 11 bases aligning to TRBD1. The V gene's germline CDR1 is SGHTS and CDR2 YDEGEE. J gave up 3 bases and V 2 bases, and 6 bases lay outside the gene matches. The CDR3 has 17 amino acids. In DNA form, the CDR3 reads TGTGCCAGCAGCTTTTACCGGGACAGGGGGGACACCGGGGAGCTGTTTTTT. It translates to CASSFYRDRGDTGELFF.

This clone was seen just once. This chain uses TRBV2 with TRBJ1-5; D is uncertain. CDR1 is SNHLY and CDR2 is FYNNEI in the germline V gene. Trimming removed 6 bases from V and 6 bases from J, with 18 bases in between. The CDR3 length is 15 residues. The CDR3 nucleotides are TGTGCCAGCAGAGATATCAGGCGAGGGCTTCAGCCCCAGCATTTT. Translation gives CASRDIRRGLQPQHF.

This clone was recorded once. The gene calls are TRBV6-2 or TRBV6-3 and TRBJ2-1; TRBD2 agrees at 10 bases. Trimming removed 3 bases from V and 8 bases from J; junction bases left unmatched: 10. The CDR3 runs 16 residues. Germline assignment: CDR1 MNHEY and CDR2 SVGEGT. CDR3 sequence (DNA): TGTGCCAGCAGTTATCAGAGCGGGGGGGCCGAGGATGAGCAGTTCTTC. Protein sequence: CASSYQSGGAEDEQFF.

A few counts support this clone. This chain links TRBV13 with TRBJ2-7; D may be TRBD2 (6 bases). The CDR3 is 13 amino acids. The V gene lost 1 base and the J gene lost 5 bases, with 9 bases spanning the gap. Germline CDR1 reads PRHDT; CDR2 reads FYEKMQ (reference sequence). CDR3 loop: CASSLEGRNEQYF. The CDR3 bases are TGTGCCAGCAGCTTAGAGGGGAGGAACGAGCAGTACTTC.